These T cell receptor beta chains were read from a single sample in a study of shared clonotypes between healthy human individuals. The protocol was immunoSEQ multiplex PCR, while the TCRdb copy is restricted to in-frame clones and leaves out a portion. The sample holds nearly 750,000 clones; roughly 72% are singletons and the top ten take approximately 1.8%. The sample taken for sequencing was memory CD4+ T cells sorted from blood. These receptors all come from a woman aged 25 to 39 in good health. The CDR3 runs from the conserved cysteine through the conserved F or W. The D gene is left open where the match is weak. Rows may omit the clone size; those that give it use once, few, many or a size class.

J	D	size	V	DNA	CDR3
TRBJ2-1	TRBD2	NA	TRBV19	TGTGCCAGTAGTCTTGGGACTAGCGGATTCAATGAGCAGTTCTTC	CASSLGTSGFNEQFF
TRBJ2-7	NA	few	TRBV11-2	TGTGCCAGCAGCTTAGGACTACTCTACGAGCAGTACTTC	CASSLGLLYEQYF
TRBJ2-7	TRBD2	once	TRBV10-3	TGTGCCATCAGGACTAGCGGATGGGGAAACGAGCAGTACTTC	CAIRTSGWGNEQYF
TRBJ1-5	NA	once	TRBV5-1	TGCGCCAGCAGCTTGGAGGGGCGAGGCCAGCCCCAGCATTTT	CASSLEGRGQPQHF
TRBJ1-1	NA	NA	TRBV7-2	TGTGCCAGCAGTCGGGACCGAGGAAACACTGAAGCTTTCTTT	CASSRDRGNTEAFF
TRBJ2-3	NA	NA	TRBV11-2	TGTGCCAGCAGCTTAGCCCGGGACCTTACTTTCACAGATACGCAGTATTTT	CASSLARDLTFTDTQYF
TRBJ1-2	NA	NA	TRBV4-1	TGCGCCAGCAGCCAAGATTGGGGTTATGGCTACACCTTC	CASSQDWGYGYTF
TRBJ2-1	TRBD2	NA	TRBV7-9	TGTGCCAGCAGCTTAGGATATCCTAGCGGGAATCAGAATGAGCAGTTCTTC	CASSLGYPSGNQNEQFF
TRBJ2-7	NA	many	TRBV7-9	TGTGCCAGCGGTCCGACAGGCCTCTACGAGCAGTACTTC	CASGPTGLYEQYF
TRBJ1-5	NA	NA	TRBV6-4	TGTGCCAGCAGGGGGGGCTATCAGCCCCAGCATTTT	CASRGGYQPQHF
TRBJ2-7	TRBD2	NA	TRBV2	TGTGCCAGCAGCCGCGGGAGCCTCTCCTACGAGCAGTACTTC	CASSRGSLSYEQYF
TRBJ2-7	TRBD1	few	TRBV2	TGTGCCAGCACCTCGGGACAGGGGACCTACGAGCAGTACTTC	CASTSGQGTYEQYF
TRBJ1-4	NA	NA	TRBV19	TGTGCCAGTCGTCGACTCGCAACTAATGAAAAACTGTTTTTT	CASRRLATNEKLFF
TRBJ2-7	NA	NA	TRBV29-1	TGCAGCGTTGAAGGGAACACCTACGAGCAGTACTTC	CSVEGNTYEQYF
TRBJ2-7	TRBD2	NA	TRBV5-1	TGCGCCAGCAGCTCGACCAGGGAGGGAATCTACGAGCAGTACTTC	CASSSTREGIYEQYF
TRBJ2-1	NA	NA	TRBV21-1	TGTGCCAGCAGCAAAGAGGGGGGAACAGCGGGACTAGCGGTAGCGCTATCCTACAATGAGCAGTTCTTC	CASSKEGGTAGLAVALSYNEQFF
TRBJ2-3	TRBD1	many	TRBV9	TGTGCCAGCAGCCCCCCGGACAGGGGAACAGATACGCAGTATTTT	CASSPPDRGTDTQYF
TRBJ2-6	TRBD1	NA	TRBV28	TGTGCCAGCAGTCCCGGACAGGGAAATGCTCGATTCTCTGGGGCCAACGTCCTGACTTTC	CASSPGQGNARFSGANVLTF
TRBJ1-2	NA	NA	TRBV5-4	TGTGCCAGCAGCTTGGTTCCACTGGATGGCTACACCTTC	CASSLVPLDGYTF
TRBJ1-4	NA	NA	TRBV5-4	TGTGCCAGCAGCTTCGGGGCAGGGTCTAATGAAAAACTGTTTTTT	CASSFGAGSNEKLFF
TRBJ1-4	NA	NA	TRBV5-1	TGCGCCAGCAGGAGGGATCTTGCAACTAATGAAAAACTGTTTTTT	CASRRDLATNEKLFF
TRBJ1-5	NA	once	TRBV28	TGTGCCAGCAGCCTCGGGGGAGGCCTCGGTCAGCCCCAGCATTTT	CASSLGGGLGQPQHF
TRBJ1-2	TRBD1	few	TRBV7-2	TGTGCCAGCAGCTGGACAGGGACGCTTGGCTACACCTTC	CASSWTGTLGYTF
TRBJ2-7	TRBD1	few	TRBV10-3	TGTGCCATCAGTGTTACAGGGGACGAGCAGTACTTC	CAISVTGDEQYF
TRBJ2-7	TRBD1	once	TRBV5-1	TGCGCCAGCAGCTTGGGGACAGGGATTGACGAGCAGTACTTC	CASSLGTGIDEQYF
TRBJ2-3	TRBD2	NA	TRBV11-2	TGTGCCAGCAGCTTAGTCCCTAGCGGGAGCGGAGATACGCAGTATTTT	CASSLVPSGSGDTQYF